One T cell receptor beta chain is described in this entry. No antigen is known for it. No quality values exist for individual bases; no much larger clone is one base distant. The sample comes from a study of radiotherapy plus CTLA-4 blockade in lung cancer (dated by TCRdb to 2017 to 2018). Regarding the research as a whole: Among the enrolled patients, approximately 17% had an objective response, and around 31% reached disease control. Broader findings and caveats from the paper: After treatment with radiotherapy and ipilimumab, TCR clones that originated in tumors expanded in peripheral blood. The strongest predictors of response, as reported, were early dynamic changes in blood T cell clones along with a rise in serum interferon-beta after radiation.

In this study, focal radiation therapy paired with CTLA-4 blockade (ipilimumab) was tested in patients who had chemo-refractory metastatic non-small-cell lung cancer. Receptors were amplified or captured by the immunoSEQ multiplex PCR assay. TCRdb obtained this table from immuneACCESS and retained in-frame rearrangements with V and J assigned. These tables miss some clones; where compared with another copy, unresolved V genes account for less than half of the shortfall, and the remainder is unexplained. This sample comprises over 95,000 clones, around 74% of them detected only once. The top ten constitute 2.5% to 3% of the sample. CDR1 and CDR2 were assigned from the germline V gene (reference sequence) as MNHNY and SVGAGI. From V the trimming removes 8 bases and from J it removes 5 bases, while the gene matches leave 7 bases of the junction unaccounted for. From its cysteine to its phenylalanine, the CDR3 spans 13 amino acids. The CDR3 DNA has 39 bases and is translated from base 1.

The receptor comes from a human donor with non-small cell lung cancer who had a partial response to radiotherapy plus ipilimumab. Some clones in this sample may be carry-over from other donors' samples. The source material was peripheral blood, sampled from a patient treated with radiotherapy plus ipilimumab. Recombination linked TRBV6-6 to TRBJ2-5, and TRBD2 matches 8 of the central bases. CDR3 reads: CASSRPGGETQYF. The sequenced DNA: TGTGCCAGCTCCCGCCCGGGAGGGGAGACCCAGTACTTC.